The clone carrying this T cell receptor beta chain occurred many times. Its specificity is unknown. Construction of the TCRbeta library involved unique molecular identifiers. Each CDR3 protein is one row after TCRdb ran MiXCR on the PCR reads. Among over 25,000 distinct CDR3 sequences listed, roughly 6.7% were seen once. V lost 0 bases, J lost 5 bases, and 17 bases lay in between. The V gene's germline CDR1 is DFQATT and CDR2 SNEGSKA (reference sequence). CDR3 length equals 16 residues. This record comes from a study of T-cell reconstitution after alpha-beta-depleted transplantation in children. Findings of the study overall: In patients about two months after transplant, alpha-beta T cells reportedly arose from several hundred expanded graft clones. T-cell numbers and diversity, one year after transplant, stemmed largely from T cells that were newly produced. Some patients' high day-60 TCRbeta diversity was attributed to recipient cells surviving conditioning.

This TCR derives from a child under two years old who had a stem cell transplant for acute myeloid leukemia, so the T cells may come from the graft donor. This rearrangement joins TRBV20-1 to TRBJ2-1; D is undetermined. Sequences were derived from peripheral blood, sampled 60 days after TCRalphabeta/CD19-depleted stem cell transplant. The CDR3: CSARDSRGSNHNEQFF. CDR3 DNA: TGCAGTGCTAGAGATTCCCGTGGAAGCAACCACAATGAGCAGTTCTTC.